The source of this T cell receptor (beta chain) is a study of control samples from healthy donors and cancer patients. This clone appeared a single time. Germline CDR1 MRHNA, CDR2 SNTAGT. Trimming pared 2 bases from V and 7 bases from J, leaving 11 bases between. This CDR3 comprises 13 residues. Clones were read by immunoSEQ multiplex PCR, and TCRdb kept only the in-frame ones, dropping some. The sample has about 180,000 clones, 85% to 90% seen once. The receptor comes from a woman between 45 and 60 years old in good health. Sequencing input: blood. The rearrangement links TRBV6-4 to TRBJ1-2; tentative D call: TRBD1 (5 bases). The CDR3 reads CASSDPGTSGYTF. The CDR3 region has the DNA TGTGCCAGCAGTGACCCCGGGACGAGTGGCTACACCTTC.